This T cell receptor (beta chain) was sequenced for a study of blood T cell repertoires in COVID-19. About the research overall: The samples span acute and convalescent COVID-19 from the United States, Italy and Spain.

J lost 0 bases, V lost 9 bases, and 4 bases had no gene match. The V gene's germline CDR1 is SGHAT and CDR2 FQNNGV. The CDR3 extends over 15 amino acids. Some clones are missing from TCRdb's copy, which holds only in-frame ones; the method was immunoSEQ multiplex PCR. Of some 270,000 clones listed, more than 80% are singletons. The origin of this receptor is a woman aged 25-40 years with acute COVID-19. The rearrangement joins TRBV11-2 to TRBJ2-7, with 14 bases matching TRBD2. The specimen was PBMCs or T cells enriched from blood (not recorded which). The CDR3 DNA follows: TGTGCCAGGGGACTAGCGGGAGTCCCCTCCTACGAGCAGTACTTC. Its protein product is CARGLAGVPSYEQYF.